This T cell receptor beta chain was sequenced for a study of blood T cell repertoires in COVID-19. Study details: COVID-19 samples collected from the United States, Italy and Spain covered acute and convalescent phases. T cells, B-cell-depleted T cells, or PBMCs provided the cDNA or gDNA that served as material.

This clone was counted once. How the authors handled the data: Amplifying reference gene primers gave estimates of nucleated cell counts. This table comes from immunoSEQ multiplex PCR, and its TCRdb copy is limited to in-frame clones, with some not included. That table gives V, J and clone size, and the DNA gave D and trimming. The table includes roughly 260,000 clones, around 87% detected once. The CDR3 contains 14 residues. In germline, CDR1 is SQVTM, CDR2 ANQGSEA. The V gene end was trimmed by 6 bases and the J gene end by 1 base; junction bases not matched to a gene: 6. Sequenced sample: peripheral blood. The TCR was taken from a woman in her fifties or sixties with acute or convalescent COVID-19. This sequence joins TRBV29-1 and TRBJ2-3; TRBD1 matches at 8 bases. Written as DNA, the CDR3 is TGCAGCGTCCCCAGGGGGCTCCGCACAGATACGCAGTATTTT. Amino acids: CSVPRGLRTDTQYF.